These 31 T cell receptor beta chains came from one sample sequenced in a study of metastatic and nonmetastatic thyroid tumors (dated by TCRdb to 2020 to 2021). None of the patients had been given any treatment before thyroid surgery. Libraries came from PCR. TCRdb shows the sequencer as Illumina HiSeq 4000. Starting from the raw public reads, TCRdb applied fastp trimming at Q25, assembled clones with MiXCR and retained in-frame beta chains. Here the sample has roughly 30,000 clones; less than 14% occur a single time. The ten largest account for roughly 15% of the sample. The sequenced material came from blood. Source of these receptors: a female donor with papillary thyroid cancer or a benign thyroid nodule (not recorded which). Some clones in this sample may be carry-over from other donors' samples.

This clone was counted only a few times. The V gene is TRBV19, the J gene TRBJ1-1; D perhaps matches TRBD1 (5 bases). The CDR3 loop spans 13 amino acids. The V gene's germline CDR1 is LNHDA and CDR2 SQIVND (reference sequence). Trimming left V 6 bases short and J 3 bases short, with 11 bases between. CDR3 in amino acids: CASRPGLHTEAFF. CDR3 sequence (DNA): TGTGCCAGTAGACCGGGACTTCACACTGAAGCTTTCTTT.

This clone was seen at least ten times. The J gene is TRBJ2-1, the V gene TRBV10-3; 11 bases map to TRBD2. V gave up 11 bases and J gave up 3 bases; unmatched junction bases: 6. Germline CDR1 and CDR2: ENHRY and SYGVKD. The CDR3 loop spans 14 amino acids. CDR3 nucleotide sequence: TGTGCCCCCGCCGGGACTAGCGGCTACAATGAGCAGTTCTTC. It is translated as CAPAGTSGYNEQFF.

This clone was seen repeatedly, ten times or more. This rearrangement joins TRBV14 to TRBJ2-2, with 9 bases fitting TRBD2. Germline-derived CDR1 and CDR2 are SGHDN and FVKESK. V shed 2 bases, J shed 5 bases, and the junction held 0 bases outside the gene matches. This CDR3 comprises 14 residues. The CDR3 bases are TGTGCCAGCAGCCAAACTAGCGGGACCGGGGAGCTGTTTTTT. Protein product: CASSQTSGTGELFF.

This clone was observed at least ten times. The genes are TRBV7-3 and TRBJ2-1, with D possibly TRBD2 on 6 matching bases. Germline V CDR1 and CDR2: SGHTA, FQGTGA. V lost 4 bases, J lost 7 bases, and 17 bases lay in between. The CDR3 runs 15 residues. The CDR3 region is CASSSHPGLGNEQFF. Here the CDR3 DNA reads TGTGCCAGCAGCTCACATCCGGGACTGGGGAATGAGCAGTTCTTC.

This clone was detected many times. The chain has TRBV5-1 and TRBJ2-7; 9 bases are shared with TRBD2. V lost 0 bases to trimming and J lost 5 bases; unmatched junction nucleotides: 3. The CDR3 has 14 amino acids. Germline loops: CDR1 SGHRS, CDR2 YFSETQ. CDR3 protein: CASSLGTSVDEQYF. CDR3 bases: TGCGCCAGCAGCTTGGGGACTAGCGTTGACGAGCAGTACTTC.

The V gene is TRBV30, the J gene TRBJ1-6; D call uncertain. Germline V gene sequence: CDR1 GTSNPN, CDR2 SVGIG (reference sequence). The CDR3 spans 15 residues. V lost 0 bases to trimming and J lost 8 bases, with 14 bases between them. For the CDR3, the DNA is TGTGCCTGGAGTGTACTCAATTCGCGGGATTCACCCCTCCACTTT. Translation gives CAWSVLNSRDSPLHF.

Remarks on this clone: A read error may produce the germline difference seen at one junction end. Written as DNA, the CDR3 is TGTGCCAGTAGTATAAACCAGGGCGGAAATTCACCCCTCCATTTT. This gives the protein CASSINQGGNSPLHF. The J gene is TRBJ1-6, the V gene TRBV19; tentatively, D is TRBD1 (5 bases). From germline, CDR1 is LNHDA and CDR2 SQIVND (reference sequence). CDR3 length: 15 amino acids.

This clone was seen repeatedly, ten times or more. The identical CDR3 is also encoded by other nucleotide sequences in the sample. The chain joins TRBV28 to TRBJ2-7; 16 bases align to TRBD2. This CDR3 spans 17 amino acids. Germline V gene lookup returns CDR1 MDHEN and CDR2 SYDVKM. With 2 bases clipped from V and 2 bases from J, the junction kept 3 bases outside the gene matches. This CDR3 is CASSLGTSGRETYEQYF. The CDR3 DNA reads TGTGCCAGCAGTTTAGGGACTAGCGGGAGGGAAACCTACGAGCAGTACTTC.

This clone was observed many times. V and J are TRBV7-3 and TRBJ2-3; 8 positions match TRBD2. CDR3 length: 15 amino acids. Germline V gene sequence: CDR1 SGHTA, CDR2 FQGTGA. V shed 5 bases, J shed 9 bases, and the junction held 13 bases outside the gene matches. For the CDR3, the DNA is TGTGCCAGCAGCCCCCGGACTAGCCTCCCCGAAACGCAGTATTTT. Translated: CASSPRTSLPETQYF.

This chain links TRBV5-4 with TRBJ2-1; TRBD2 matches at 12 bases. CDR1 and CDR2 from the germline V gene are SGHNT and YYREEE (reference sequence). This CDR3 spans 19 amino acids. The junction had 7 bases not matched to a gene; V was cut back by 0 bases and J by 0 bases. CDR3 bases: TGTGCCAGCAGCTTGGGACTAGCGGGAGATGGAAGCTCCTACAATGAGCAGTTCTTC. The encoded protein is CASSLGLAGDGSSYNEQFF.

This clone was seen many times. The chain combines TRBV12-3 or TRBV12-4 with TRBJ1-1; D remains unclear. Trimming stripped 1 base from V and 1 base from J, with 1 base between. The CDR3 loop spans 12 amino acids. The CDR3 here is CASSLGNTEAFF. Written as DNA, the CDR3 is TGTGCCAGCAGTTTAGGGAACACTGAAGCTTTCTTT.

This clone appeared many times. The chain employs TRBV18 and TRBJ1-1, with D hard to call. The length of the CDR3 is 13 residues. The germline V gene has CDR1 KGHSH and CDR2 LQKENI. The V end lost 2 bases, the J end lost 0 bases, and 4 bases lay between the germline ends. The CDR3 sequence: CASSPAVNTEAFF. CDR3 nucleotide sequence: TGTGCCAGCTCACCAGCAGTGAACACTGAAGCTTTCTTT.

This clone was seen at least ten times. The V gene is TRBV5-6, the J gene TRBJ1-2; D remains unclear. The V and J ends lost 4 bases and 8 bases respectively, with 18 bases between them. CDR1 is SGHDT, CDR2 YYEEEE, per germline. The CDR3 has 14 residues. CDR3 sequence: CASSAGDTRRGYTF. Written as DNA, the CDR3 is TGTGCCAGCAGCGCCGGGGATACCCGGAGGGGCTACACCTTC.

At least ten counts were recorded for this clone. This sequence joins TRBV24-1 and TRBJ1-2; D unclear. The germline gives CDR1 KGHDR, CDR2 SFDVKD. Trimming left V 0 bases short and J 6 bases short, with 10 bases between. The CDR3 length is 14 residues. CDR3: CATSDLGQYHGYTF. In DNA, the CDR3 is TGTGCCACCAGTGATTTGGGTCAGTACCATGGCTACACCTTC.

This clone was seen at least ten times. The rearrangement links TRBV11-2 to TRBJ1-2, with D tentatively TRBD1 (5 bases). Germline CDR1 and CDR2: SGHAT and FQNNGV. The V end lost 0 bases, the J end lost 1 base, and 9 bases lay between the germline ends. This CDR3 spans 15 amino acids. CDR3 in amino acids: CASSLDRGHNYGYTF. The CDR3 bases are TGTGCCAGCAGCTTAGATCGAGGACATAACTATGGCTACACCTTC.

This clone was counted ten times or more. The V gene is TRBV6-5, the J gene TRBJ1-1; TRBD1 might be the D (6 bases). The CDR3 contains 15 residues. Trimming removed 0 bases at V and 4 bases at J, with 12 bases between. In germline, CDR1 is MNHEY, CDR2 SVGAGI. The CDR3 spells CASSYSDSGATEAFF. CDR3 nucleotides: TGTGCCAGCAGTTACTCGGATTCGGGGGCCACTGAAGCTTTCTTT.

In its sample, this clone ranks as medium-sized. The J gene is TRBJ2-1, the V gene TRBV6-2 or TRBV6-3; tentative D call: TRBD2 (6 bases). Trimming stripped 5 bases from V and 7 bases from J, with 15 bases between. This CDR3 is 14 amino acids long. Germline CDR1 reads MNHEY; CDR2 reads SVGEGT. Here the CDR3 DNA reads TGTGCCAGCAGTAGCACGGGACTCCCGAATGAGCAGTTCTTC. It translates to CASSSTGLPNEQFF.

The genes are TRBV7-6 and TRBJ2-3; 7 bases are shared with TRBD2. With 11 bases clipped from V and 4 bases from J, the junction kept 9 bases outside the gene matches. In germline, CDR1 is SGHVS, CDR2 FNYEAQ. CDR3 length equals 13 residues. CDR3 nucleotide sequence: TGTGCCTTCAGCCGGGGGGAAGCAGATACGCAGTATTTT. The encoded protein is CAFSRGEADTQYF.

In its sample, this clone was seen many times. The CDR3 DNA reads as TGTGCCAGCAGATCGAGGGCGGTCGGCGCTGAAGCTTTCTTT. Protein product: CASRSRAVGAEAFF. J is TRBJ1-1 and V is TRBV6-1; D remains unclear. V gave up 6 bases and J gave up 6 bases, with 17 bases separating them. The length of the CDR3 is 14 residues. The germline CDR1 and CDR2 sequences are MNHNS and SASEGT.

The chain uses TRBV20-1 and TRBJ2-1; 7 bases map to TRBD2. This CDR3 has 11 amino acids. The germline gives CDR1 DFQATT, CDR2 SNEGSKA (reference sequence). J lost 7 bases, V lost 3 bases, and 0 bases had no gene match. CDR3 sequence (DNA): TGCAGTGCTAGGGGGGGGAATGAGCAGTTCTTC. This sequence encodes CSARGGNEQFF.

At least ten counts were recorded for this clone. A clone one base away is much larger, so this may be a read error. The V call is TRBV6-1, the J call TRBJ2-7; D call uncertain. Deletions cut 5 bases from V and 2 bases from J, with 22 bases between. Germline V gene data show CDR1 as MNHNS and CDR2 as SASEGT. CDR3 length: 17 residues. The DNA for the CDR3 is TGTGCCAGCAGTCGTTTCTTGGGATCTACCAGCCCCTACGAGCAGTACTTC. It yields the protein CASSRFLGSTSPYEQYF.

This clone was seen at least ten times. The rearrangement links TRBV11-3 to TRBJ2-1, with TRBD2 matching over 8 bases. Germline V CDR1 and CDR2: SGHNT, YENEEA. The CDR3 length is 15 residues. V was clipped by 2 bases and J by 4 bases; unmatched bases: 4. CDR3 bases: TGTGCCAGCAGCTTATCCTTAGCGGGGTACAATGAGCAGTTCTTC. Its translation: CASSLSLAGYNEQFF.

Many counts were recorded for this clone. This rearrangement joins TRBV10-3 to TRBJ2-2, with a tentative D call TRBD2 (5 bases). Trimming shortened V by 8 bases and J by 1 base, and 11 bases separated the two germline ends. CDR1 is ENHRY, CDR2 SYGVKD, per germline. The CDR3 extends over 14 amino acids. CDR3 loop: CAIQAAGNTGELFF. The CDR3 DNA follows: TGTGCCATCCAAGCGGCGGGGAACACCGGGGAGCTGTTTTTT.

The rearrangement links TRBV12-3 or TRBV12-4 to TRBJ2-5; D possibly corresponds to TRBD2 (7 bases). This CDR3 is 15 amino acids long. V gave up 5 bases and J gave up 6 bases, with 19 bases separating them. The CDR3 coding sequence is TGTGCCAGCAGTCCTCTGTACGGGGGGCGAAAGACCCAGTACTTC. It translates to CASSPLYGGRKTQYF.

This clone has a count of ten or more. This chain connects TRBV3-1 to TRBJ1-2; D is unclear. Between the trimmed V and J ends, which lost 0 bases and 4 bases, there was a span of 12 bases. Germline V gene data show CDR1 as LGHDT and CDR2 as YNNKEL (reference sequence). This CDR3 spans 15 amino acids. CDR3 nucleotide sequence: TGTGCCAGCAGCCAAGATCTTGGGAGGACCTATGGCTACACCTTC. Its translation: CASSQDLGRTYGYTF.

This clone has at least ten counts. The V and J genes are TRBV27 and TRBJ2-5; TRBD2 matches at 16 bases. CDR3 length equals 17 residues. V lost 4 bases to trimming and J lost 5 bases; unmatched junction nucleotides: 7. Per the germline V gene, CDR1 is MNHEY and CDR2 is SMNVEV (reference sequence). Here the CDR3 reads CASSSSRGLAGGETQYF. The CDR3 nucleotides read TGTGCCAGCAGTTCCTCCCGGGGACTAGCGGGGGGGGAGACCCAGTACTTC.

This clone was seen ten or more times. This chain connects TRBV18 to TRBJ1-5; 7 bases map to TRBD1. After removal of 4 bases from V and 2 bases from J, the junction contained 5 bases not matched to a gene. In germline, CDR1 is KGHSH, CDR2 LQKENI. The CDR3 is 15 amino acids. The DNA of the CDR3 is TGTGCCAGCTCACAAACAGGGGAAGGCAATCAGCCCCAGCATTTT. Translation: CASSQTGEGNQPQHF.

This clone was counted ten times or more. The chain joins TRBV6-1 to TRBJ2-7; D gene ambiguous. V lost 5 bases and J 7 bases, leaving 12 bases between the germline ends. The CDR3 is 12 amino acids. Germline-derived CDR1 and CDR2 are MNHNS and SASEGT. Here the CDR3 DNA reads TGTGCCAGCAGTTCCGTCGCTGGGGAGCAGTACTTC. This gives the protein CASSSVAGEQYF.

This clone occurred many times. The CDR3 sequence is CASSRGVGEQFF. DNA for the CDR3: TGTGCCAGCAGCAGAGGGGTAGGGGAGCAGTTCTTC. The V call is TRBV7-6, the J call TRBJ2-1; D is possibly TRBD1 or TRBD2 (5 bases each). V lost 5 bases, J lost 10 bases, and 12 bases lay in between. The CDR3 has 12 amino acids. Germline V gene lookup returns CDR1 SGHVS and CDR2 FNYEAQ.

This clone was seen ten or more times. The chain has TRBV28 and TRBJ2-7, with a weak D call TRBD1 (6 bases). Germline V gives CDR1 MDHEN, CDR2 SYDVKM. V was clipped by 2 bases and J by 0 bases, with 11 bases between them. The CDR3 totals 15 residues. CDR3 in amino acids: CASSLPRTVSYEQYF. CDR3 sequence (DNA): TGTGCCAGCAGTTTACCGAGGACAGTCTCCTACGAGCAGTACTTC.

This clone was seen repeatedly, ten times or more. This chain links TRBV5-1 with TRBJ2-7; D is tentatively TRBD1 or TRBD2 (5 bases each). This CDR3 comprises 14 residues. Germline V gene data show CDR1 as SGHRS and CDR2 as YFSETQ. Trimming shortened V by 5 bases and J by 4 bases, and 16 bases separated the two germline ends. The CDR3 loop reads CASRSGTAAYEQYF. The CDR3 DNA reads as TGCGCCAGCAGATCCGGGACGGCGGCATACGAGCAGTACTTC. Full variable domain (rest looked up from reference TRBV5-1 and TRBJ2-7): KAGVTQTPRYLIKTRGQQVTLSCSPISGHRSVSWYQQTPGQGLQFLFEYFSETQRNKGNFPGRFSGRQFSNSRSEMNVSTLELGDSALYLCASRSGTAAYEQYFGPGTRLTVT.